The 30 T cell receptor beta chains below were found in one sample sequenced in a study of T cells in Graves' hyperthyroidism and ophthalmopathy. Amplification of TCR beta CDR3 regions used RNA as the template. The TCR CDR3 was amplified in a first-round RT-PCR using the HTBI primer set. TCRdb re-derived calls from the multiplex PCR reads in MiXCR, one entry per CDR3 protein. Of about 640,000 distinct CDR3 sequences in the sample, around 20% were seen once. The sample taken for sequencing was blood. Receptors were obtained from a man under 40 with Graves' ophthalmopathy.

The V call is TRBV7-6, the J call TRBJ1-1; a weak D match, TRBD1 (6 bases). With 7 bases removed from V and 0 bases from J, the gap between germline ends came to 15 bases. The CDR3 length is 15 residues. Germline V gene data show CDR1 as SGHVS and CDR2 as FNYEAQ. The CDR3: CASTPGALMNTEAFF. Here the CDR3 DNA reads TGTGCCAGCACCCCAGGGGCCCTCATGAACACTGAAGCTTTCTTT.

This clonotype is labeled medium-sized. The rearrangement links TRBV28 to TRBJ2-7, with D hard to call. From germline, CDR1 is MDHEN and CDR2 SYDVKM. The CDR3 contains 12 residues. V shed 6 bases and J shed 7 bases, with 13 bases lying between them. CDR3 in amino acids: CASSRRGREQYF. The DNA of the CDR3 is TGTGCCAGCAGCCGCAGAGGTCGGGAGCAGTACTTC.

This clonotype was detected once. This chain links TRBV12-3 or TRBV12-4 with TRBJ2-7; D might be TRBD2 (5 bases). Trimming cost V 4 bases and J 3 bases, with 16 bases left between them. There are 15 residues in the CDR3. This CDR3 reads CASSSEGRRVYEQYF. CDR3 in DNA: TGTGCCAGCAGTTCCGAGGGCAGGAGAGTCTACGAGCAGTACTTC.

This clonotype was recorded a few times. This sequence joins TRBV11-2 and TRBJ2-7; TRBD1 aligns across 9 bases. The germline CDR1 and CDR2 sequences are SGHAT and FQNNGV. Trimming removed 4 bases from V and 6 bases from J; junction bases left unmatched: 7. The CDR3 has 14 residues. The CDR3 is CASSSGQGDLEQYF. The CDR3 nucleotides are TGTGCCAGCAGCTCGGGACAGGGAGACCTCGAGCAGTACTTC.

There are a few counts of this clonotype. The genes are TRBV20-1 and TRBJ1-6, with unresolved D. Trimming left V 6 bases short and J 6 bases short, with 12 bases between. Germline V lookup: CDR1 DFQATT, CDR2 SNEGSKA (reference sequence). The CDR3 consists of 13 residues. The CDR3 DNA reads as TGCAGTGCAGGACCCGACGGTAATTCACCCCTCCACTTT. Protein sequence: CSAGPDGNSPLHF.

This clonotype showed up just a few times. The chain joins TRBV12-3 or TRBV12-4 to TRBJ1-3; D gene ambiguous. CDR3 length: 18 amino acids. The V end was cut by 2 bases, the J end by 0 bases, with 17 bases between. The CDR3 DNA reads TGTGCCAGCAGTTTAAGGGTCGGGGAACGGCGCTCTGGAAACACCATATATTTT. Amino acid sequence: CASSLRVGERRSGNTIYF.

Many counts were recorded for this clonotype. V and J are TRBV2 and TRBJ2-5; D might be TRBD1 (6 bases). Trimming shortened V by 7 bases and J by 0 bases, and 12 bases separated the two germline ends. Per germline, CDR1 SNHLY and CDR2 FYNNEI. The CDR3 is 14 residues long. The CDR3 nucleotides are TGTGCCAGCAATCCGGACAGAAACCAAGAGACCCAGTACTTC. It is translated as CASNPDRNQETQYF.

The chain's CDR3 is CASREGNTGELFF. The CDR3 DNA reads TGTGCCAGCCGCGAGGGGAACACCGGGGAGCTGTTTTTT. The chain has TRBV28 and TRBJ2-2, with TRBD2 as a possible D gene (5 bases). V lost 8 bases to trimming and J lost 1 base, with 8 bases between them. This CDR3 is 13 amino acids long. Per the germline V gene, CDR1 is MDHEN and CDR2 is SYDVKM.

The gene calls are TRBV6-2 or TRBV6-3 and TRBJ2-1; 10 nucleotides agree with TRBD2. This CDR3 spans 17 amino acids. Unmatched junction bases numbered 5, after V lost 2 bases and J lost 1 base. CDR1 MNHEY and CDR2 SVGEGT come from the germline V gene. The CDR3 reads CASSYKAGGLSYNEQFF. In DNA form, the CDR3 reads TGTGCCAGCAGTTACAAAGCGGGGGGGTTATCCTACAATGAGCAGTTCTTC.

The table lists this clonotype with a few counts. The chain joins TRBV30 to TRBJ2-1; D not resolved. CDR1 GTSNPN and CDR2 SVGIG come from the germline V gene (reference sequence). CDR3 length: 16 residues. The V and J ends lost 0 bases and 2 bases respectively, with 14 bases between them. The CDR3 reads CAWSVSTRVAYNEQFF. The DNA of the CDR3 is TGTGCCTGGAGTGTAAGTACACGGGTCGCCTACAATGAGCAGTTCTTC.

The CDR3 DNA reads as TGTGCCAGCAGTTTAGCTTTGGGACTAGCGGACTACGAGCAGTACTTC. As protein: CASSLALGLADYEQYF. This sequence joins TRBV12-3 or TRBV12-4 and TRBJ2-7, with 11 positions matching TRBD2. The V and J ends lost 0 bases and 3 bases, in that order; junction bases with no gene match: 4. This CDR3 spans 16 amino acids.

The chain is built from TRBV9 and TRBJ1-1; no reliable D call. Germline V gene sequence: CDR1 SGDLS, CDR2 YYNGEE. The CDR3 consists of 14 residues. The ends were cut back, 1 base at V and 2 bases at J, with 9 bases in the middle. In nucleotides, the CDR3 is TGTGCCAGCAGCGTAAGGTCAGACAACACTGAAGCTTTCTTT. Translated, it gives CASSVRSDNTEAFF.

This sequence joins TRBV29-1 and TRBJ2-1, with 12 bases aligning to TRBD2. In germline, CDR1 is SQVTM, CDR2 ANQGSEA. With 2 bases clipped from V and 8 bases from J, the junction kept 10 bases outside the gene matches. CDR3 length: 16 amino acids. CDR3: CSVEWLTSGRDDEQFF. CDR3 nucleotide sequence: TGCAGCGTTGAATGGTTGACTAGCGGGAGAGACGATGAGCAGTTCTTC.

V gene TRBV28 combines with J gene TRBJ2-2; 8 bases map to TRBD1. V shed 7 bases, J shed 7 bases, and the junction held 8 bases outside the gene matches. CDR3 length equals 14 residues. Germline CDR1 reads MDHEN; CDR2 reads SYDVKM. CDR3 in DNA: TGTGCCAGCAACAGCAGGGGGCAAGGCGGGGAGCTGTTTTTT. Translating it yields CASNSRGQGGELFF.

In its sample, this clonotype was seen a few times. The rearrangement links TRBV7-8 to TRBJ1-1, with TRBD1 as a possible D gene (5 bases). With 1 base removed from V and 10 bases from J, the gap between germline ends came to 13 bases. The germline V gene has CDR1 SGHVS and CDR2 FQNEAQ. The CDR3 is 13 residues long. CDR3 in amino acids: CASSLDSRAGAFF. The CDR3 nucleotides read TGTGCCAGCAGCTTAGACAGCAGGGCGGGAGCTTTCTTT.

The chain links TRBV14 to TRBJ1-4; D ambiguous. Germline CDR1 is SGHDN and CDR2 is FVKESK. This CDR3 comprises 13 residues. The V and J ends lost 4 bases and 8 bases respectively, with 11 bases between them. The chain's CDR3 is CASSPLLGEKLFF. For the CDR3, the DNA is TGTGCCAGCAGCCCATTGCTGGGGGAAAAACTGTTTTTT.

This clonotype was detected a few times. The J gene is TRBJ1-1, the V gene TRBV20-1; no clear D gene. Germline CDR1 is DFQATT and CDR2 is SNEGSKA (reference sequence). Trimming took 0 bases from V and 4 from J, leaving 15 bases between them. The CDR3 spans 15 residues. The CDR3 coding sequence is TGCAGTGCTAGAGATCTCAATAGGGCGGGCACTGAAGCTTTCTTT. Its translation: CSARDLNRAGTEAFF.

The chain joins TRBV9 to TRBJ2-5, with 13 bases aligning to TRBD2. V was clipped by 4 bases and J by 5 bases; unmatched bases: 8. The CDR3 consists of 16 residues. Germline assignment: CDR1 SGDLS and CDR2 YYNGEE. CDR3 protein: CASSPRTSGSRETQYF. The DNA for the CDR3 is TGTGCCAGCAGCCCCCGGACTAGCGGGAGTCGGGAGACCCAGTACTTC.

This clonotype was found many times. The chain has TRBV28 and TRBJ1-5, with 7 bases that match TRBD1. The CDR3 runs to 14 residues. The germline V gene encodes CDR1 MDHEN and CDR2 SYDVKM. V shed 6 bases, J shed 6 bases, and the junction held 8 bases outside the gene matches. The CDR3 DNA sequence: TGTGCCAGCAGGTCTACAGGGGTGGGTCAGCCCCAGCATTTT. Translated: CASRSTGVGQPQHF.

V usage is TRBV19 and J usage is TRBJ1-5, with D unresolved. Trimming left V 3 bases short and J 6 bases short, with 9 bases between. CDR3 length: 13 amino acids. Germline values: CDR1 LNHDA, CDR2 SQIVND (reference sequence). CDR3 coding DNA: TGTGCCAGTAGTATGGCCTCAGGTCAGCCCCAGCATTTT. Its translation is CASSMASGQPQHF.

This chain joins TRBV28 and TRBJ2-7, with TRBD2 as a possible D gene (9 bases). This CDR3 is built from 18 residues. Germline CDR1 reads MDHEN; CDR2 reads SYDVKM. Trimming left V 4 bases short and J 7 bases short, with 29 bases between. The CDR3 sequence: CASSSEAGGRLAVGEQYF. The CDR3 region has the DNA TGTGCCAGCAGTTCTGAGGCAGGGGGCAGACTAGCGGTAGGGGAGCAGTACTTC.

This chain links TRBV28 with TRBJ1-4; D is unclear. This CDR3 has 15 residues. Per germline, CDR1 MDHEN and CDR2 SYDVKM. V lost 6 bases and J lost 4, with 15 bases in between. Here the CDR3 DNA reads TGTGCCAGCAGCCGACGGGCCGTGATTAATGAAAAACTGTTTTTT. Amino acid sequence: CASSRRAVINEKLFF. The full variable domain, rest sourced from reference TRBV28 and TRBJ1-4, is DVKVTQSSRYLVKRTGEKVFLECVQDMDHENMFWYRQDPGLGLRLIYFSYDVKMKEKGDIPEGYSVSREKKERFSLILESASTNQTSMYLCASSRRAVINEKLFFGSGTQLSVL.

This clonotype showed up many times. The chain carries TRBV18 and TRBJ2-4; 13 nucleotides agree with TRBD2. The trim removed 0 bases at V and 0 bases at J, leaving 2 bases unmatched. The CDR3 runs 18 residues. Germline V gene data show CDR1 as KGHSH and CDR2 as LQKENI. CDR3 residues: CASSPPLAGGLAKNIQYF. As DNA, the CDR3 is TGTGCCAGCTCACCACCACTAGCGGGAGGGCTAGCCAAAAACATTCAGTACTTC.

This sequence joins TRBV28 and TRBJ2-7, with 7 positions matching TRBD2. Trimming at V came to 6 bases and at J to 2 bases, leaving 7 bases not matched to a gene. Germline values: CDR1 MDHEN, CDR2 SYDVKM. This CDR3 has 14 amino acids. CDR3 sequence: CASRLERGPYEQYF. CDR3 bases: TGTGCCAGCAGGCTGGAGCGGGGCCCCTACGAGCAGTACTTC.

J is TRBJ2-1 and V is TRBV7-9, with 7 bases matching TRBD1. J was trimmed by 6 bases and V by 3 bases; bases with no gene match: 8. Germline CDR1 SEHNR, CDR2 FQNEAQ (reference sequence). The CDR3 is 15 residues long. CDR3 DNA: TGTGCCAGCAGCTTCAGACAGGGTCTTTCCAATGAGCAGTTCTTC. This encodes CASSFRQGLSNEQFF.

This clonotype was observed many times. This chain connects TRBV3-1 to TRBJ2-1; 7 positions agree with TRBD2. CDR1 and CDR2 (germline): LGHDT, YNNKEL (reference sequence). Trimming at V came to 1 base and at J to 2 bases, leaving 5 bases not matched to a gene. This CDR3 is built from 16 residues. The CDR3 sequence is CASSQGGLSAYNEQFF. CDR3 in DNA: TGTGCCAGCAGCCAAGGGGGACTATCAGCCTACAATGAGCAGTTCTTC.

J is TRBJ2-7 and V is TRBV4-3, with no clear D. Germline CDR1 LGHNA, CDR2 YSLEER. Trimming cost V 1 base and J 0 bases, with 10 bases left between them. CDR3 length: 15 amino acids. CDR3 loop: CASSQVLDLSYEQYF. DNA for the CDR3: TGCGCCAGCAGCCAAGTTCTCGATCTCTCCTACGAGCAGTACTTC.

Here the CDR3 DNA reads TGCGCCAGCAGCCACCCAGGGGGTGACTACGAGCAGTACTTC. Protein product: CASSHPGGDYEQYF. The V gene is TRBV5-1, the J gene TRBJ2-7, with TRBD1 matching over 7 bases. Germline CDR1 is SGHRS and CDR2 is YFSETQ. Losses at the gene ends were 4 bases for V and 3 bases for J; bases not matched to a gene: 7. The CDR3 is made up of 14 amino acids.

In nucleotides, the CDR3 is TGTGCCAGCAGCTTAATGGACGGTAGCGGTGAGCAGTTCTTC. It translates to CASSLMDGSGEQFF. The rearrangement uses TRBV7-9 and TRBJ2-1; TRBD2 is a possible D gene (6 bases). Germline-derived CDR1 and CDR2 are SEHNR and FQNEAQ (reference sequence). V dropped 2 bases and J dropped 9 bases, with 14 bases sitting between them. This CDR3 contains 14 residues.

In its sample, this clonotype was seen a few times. The CDR3 DNA follows: TGCAGCGTTGGTAGCGGTGAGCAGTACTTC. As protein: CSVGSGEQYF. V usage is TRBV29-1 and J usage is TRBJ2-7, with D possibly matching TRBD2 (6 bases). The length of the CDR3 is 10 residues. V dropped 4 bases and J dropped 7 bases, with 8 bases sitting between them. Germline CDR1 is SQVTM and CDR2 is ANQGSEA.